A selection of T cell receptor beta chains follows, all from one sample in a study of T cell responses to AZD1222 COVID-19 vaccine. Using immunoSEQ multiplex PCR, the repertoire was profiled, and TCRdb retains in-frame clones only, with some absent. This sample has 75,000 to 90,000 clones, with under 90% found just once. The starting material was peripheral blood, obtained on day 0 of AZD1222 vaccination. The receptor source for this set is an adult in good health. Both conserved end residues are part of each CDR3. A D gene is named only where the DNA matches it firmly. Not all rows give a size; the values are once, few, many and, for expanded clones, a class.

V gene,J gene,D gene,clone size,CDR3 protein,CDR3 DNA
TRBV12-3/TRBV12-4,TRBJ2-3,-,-,CASSLEGHTQYF,TGTGCCAGCAGTTTGGAGGGACATACGCAGTATTTT
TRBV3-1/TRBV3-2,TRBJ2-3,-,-,CASSYHLDTQYF,TGTGCCAGCAGCTACCACCTGGATACGCAGTATTTT
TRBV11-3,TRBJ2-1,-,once,CASSLGRYNEQFF,TGTGCCAGCAGCTTAGGGCGCTACAATGAGCAGTTCTTC
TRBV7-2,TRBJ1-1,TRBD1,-,CASSLAVTGVNTEAFF,TGTGCCAGCAGCTTAGCGGTCACAGGGGTGAACACTGAAGCTTTCTTT
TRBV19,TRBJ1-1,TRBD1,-,CASSTLAGGITEAFF,TGTGCCAGTAGTACCCTGGCAGGGGGCATCACTGAAGCTTTCTTT
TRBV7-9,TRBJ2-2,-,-,CASSSLTSGEKRAGELFF,TGTGCCAGCAGCTCATTAACGTCGGGGGAAAAACGGGCCGGGGAGCTGTTTTTT
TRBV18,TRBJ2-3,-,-,CASSHYSDTQYF,TGTGCCAGCTCCCATTATTCAGATACGCAGTATTTT
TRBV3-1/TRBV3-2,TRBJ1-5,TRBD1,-,CASSQATKPQDRDNQPQHF,TGTGCCAGCAGCCAAGCCACAAAACCTCAGGACAGGGATAATCAGCCCCAGCATTTT
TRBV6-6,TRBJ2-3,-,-,CASSYRQLRDTDTQYF,TGTGCCAGCAGTTACCGTCAGCTGAGGGACACAGATACGCAGTATTTT
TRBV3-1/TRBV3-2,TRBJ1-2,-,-,CASSGRTGEADGYTF,TGTGCCAGCAGCGGTCGGACCGGGGAAGCGGATGGCTACACCTTC
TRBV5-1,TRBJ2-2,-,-,CASSGVFGDTGELFF,TGCGCCAGCAGCGGGGTGTTTGGGGACACCGGGGAGCTGTTTTTT
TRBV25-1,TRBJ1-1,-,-,CASSDGGEYTEAFF,TGTGCCAGCAGTGACGGGGGTGAGTACACTGAAGCTTTCTTT
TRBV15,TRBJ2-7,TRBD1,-,CATSSSGQGILETYEQYF,TGTGCCACCAGCAGTTCAGGACAGGGAATACTAGAGACCTACGAGCAGTACTTC
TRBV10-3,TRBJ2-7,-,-,CAISERPYEQYF,TGTGCCATCAGTGAGCGGCCCTACGAGCAGTACTTC
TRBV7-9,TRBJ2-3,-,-,CASSLLRGPGTDTQYF,TGTGCCAGCAGCTTACTCCGGGGCCCCGGAACAGATACGCAGTATTTT
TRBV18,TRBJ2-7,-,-,CASSPPGIHSYEQYF,TGTGCCAGCTCACCTCCAGGGATACATTCCTACGAGCAGTACTTC
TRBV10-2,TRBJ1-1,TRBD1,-,CASTDGTGRGMNTEAFF,TGCGCCAGCACCGACGGGACAGGGAGGGGAATGAACACTGAAGCTTTCTTT
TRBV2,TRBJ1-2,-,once,CARPGLGNYGYTF,TGTGCCAGACCTGGACTTGGAAACTATGGCTACACCTTC
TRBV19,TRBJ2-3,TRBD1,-,CASSIGDSVDTQYF,TGTGCCAGTAGTATAGGGGACAGTGTGGATACGCAGTATTTT
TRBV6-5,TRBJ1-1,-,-,CATSDPMNTEAFF,TGTGCCACCTCAGACCCTATGAACACTGAAGCTTTCTTT
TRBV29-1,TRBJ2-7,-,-,CSVDQQVGYEQYF,TGCAGCGTTGACCAACAAGTCGGGTACGAGCAGTACTTC
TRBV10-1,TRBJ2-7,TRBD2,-,CASSPSGSFSYEQYF,TGCGCCAGCAGCCCGAGCGGGAGTTTCTCCTACGAGCAGTACTTC
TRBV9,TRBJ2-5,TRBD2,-,CASSVTSGGAGETQYF,TGTGCCAGCAGCGTAACCAGCGGGGGGGCAGGAGAGACCCAGTACTTC